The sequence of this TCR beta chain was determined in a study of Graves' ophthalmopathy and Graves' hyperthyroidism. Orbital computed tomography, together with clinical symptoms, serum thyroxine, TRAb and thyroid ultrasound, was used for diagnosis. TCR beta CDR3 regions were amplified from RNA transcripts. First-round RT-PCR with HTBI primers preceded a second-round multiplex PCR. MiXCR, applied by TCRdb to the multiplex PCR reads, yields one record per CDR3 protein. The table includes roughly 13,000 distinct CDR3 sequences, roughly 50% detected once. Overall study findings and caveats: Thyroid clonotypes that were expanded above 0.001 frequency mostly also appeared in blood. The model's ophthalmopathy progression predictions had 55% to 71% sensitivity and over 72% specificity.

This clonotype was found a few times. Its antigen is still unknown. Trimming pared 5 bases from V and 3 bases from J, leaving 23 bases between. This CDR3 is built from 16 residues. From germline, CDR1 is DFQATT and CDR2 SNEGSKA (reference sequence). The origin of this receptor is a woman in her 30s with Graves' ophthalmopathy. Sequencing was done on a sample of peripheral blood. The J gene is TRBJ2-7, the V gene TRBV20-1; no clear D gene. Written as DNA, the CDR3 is TGCAGTGCTCGGGCCGAGGACGGAACGAATCTCTACGAGCAGTACTTC. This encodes CSARAEDGTNLYEQYF.